A selection of T cell receptor beta chains follows, all from one sample in a study of shared clonotypes between healthy human individuals. Libraries were prepared by immunoSEQ multiplex PCR; TCRdb keeps only in-frame clonotypes and omits some of them. Here the sample spans 450,000 to 550,000 clones, 79% being singletons. Specimen: PBMCs. Receptor source: a middle-aged woman in good health. Some clones in this sample may be carry-over from other donors' samples. Each CDR3 is given with its conserved first and last residue. A D gene is named only where the DNA matches it firmly. The listing skips clone size in some rows; elsewhere it reads once, few, many or a size class.

d_call | clone_size | j_call | v_call | cdr3_nt | cdr3_aa
. | . | TRBJ1-5 | TRBV2 | TGTGCCAGCAGTGGGCCAGCCTTAGGTCTAGGGCAGCCCCAGCATTTT | CASSGPALGLGQPQHF
. | . | TRBJ1-2 | TRBV18 | TGTGCCAGCTCACCCCAGCTACCAGACGTTTTTGGCTACACCTTC | CASSPQLPDVFGYTF
. | . | TRBJ2-5 | TRBV4-2 | TGTGCCAGCAGCGGGGGAACTAGCAGAGAGACCCAGTACTTC | CASSGGTSRETQYF
TRBD2 | few | TRBJ2-1 | TRBV27 | TGTGCCAGCAGTTTATCGGGCGGGAGGGCCCTCAATGAGCAGTTCTTC | CASSLSGGRALNEQFF
. | . | TRBJ2-1 | TRBV5-6 | TGTGCCAGCAGCTGGGGGACTCCCACCTACAATGAGCAGTTCTTC | CASSWGTPTYNEQFF
. | . | TRBJ2-5 | TRBV5-1 | TGCGCCAGCAGCTCCGTTACAGGGAAAGAGACCCAGTACTTC | CASSSVTGKETQYF
. | . | TRBJ2-7 | TRBV9 | TGTGCCAGCACCCCGGGGCAGGGCTCCTACGAGCAGTACTTC | CASTPGQGSYEQYF
TRBD2 | . | TRBJ2-1 | TRBV7-2 | TGTGCCAGCAGCTTAGCGCTCCGACCTCTAGCGGGAGAAACCTACAATGAGCAGTTCTTC | CASSLALRPLAGETYNEQFF
. | . | TRBJ1-2 | TRBV27 | TGTGCCAGCAGTTTAGTCGGACCCTATGGCTACACCTTC | CASSLVGPYGYTF
. | . | TRBJ2-7 | TRBV7-7 | TGTGCTAGCAGCTTAAGAACAGCCTCCTACGAGCAGTACTTC | CASSLRTASYEQYF
. | . | TRBJ2-1 | TRBV9 | TGTGCCAGCAGCGTGGGCAGCGCCTACAATGAGCAGTTCTTC | CASSVGSAYNEQFF
TRBD2 | . | TRBJ2-5 | TRBV5-4 | TGTGCCAGCAGCTTGGTATTAGCGGGAAAAGAAGAGACCCAGTACTTC | CASSLVLAGKEETQYF
TRBD2 | . | TRBJ2-4 | TRBV4-1 | TGCGCCAGCAGCCTCCCCGGCCTACTAGCGGGAGACAAAAACATTCAGTACTTC | CASSLPGLLAGDKNIQYF
. | . | TRBJ2-7 | TRBV25-1 | TGTGCCAGCAGGGGGGTAGGAGATTACGAGCAGTACTTC | CASRGVGDYEQYF
. | few | TRBJ2-1 | TRBV18 | TGTGCCAGCTCACCACAGGGAGGACAGTTCTTC | CASSPQGGQFF
TRBD2 | once | TRBJ2-6 | TRBV7-2 | TGTGCCAGCAGCTTAAAGGGGACTAGCGGGACCGGGGCCAACGTCCTGACTTTC | CASSLKGTSGTGANVLTF
. | many | TRBJ2-2 | TRBV30 | TGTGCCTGGTACCCCCAGGGGAGGGGGCTTGGCGGGGAGCTGTTTTTT | CAWYPQGRGLGGELFF
TRBD2 | . | TRBJ2-2 | TRBV10-3 | TGTGCCATCAGTGACCTAGCGGGAGCCGGCGGCGGGGAGCTGTTTTTT | CAISDLAGAGGGELFF